The entry below describes one TCR beta chain. Its target is unknown. The data are from a study of PD-1 blockade in classical Hodgkin lymphoma. Trimming pared 1 base from V and 5 bases from J, leaving 3 bases between. Germline CDR1 and CDR2: MGHDK and SYGVNS. CDR3 length equals 11 residues. General study points: Relapsed/refractory patients reportedly had the lowest baseline TCR diversity, below newly diagnosed patients, who were below healthy donors. It was CD4+ TCR diversity, not CD8+, that rose significantly by C4D1.

Clones were sequenced by immunoSEQ multiplex PCR, and TCRdb holds only the in-frame ones, with some missing. The table lists over 70,000 clones, around 90% of them singletons. All trial patients relapsed after autologous stem cell transplantation. The sequencing used peripheral blood mononuclear cells (PBMCs), collected at baseline. This TCR was recovered from a human donor with classical Hodgkin lymphoma. This chain connects TRBV25-1 to TRBJ2-7; no clear D gene. Here the CDR3 reads CASSEFHEQYF. For the CDR3, the DNA is TGTGCCAGCAGTGAATTTCACGAGCAGTACTTC.